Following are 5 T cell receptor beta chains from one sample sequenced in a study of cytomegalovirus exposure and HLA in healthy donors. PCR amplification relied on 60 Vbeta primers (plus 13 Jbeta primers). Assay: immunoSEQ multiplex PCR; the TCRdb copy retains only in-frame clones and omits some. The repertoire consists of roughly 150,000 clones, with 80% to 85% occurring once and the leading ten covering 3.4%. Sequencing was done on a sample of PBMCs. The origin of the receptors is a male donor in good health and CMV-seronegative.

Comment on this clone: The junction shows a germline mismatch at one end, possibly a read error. The CDR3 here is CASSLAGGTTDTQYF. In DNA, the CDR3 is TGTGCCAGCAGCCTAGCGGGGGGTACAACAGATACGCAGTATTTT. J is TRBJ2-3 and V is TRBV7-9; TRBD2 matches at 11 bases. The CDR3 runs 15 residues. CDR1 is SEHNR and CDR2 is FQNEAQ in the germline V gene (reference sequence).

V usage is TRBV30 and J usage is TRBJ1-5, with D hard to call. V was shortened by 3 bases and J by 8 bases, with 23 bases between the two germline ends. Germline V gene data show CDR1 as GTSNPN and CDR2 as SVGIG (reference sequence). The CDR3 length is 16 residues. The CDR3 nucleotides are TGTGCCTGGAGAAGAAATAAGAGGGCCCCCCCTGAGCCCCAGCATTTT. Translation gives CAWRRNKRAPPEPQHF.

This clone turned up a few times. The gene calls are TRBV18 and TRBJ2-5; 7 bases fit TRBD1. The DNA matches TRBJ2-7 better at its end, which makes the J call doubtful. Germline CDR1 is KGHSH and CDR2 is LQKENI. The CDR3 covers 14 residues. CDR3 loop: CASSPRQGSYEQYF. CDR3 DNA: TGTGCCAGCTCACCAAGACAGGGCTCCTACGAGCAGTACTTC.

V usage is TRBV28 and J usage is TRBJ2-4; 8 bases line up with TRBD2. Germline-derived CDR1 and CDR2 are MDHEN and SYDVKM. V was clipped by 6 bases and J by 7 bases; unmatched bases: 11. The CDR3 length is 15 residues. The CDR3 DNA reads TGTGCCAGCAGAGGCACCGGACTAGCCCGGAACATTCAGTACTTC. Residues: CASRGTGLARNIQYF. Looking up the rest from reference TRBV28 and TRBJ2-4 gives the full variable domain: DVKVTQSSRYLVKRTGEKVFLECVQDMDHENMFWYRQDPGLGLRLIYFSYDVKMKEKGDIPEGYSVSREKKERFSLILESASTNQTSMYLCASRGTGLARNIQYFGAGTRLSVL.

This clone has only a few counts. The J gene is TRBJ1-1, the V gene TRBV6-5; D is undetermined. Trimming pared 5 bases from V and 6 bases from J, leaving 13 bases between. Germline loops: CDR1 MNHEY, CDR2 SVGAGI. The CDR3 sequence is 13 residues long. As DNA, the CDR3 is TGTGCCAGCAGTACCCGGGGAAACGCTGAAGCTTTCTTT. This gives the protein CASSTRGNAEAFF.